Each of the 31 T cell receptor beta chains below was sequenced from the same sample in a study of cytomegalovirus exposure and HLA in healthy donors. PCR primers comprised 60 Vbeta and 13 Jbeta primers. Data came from immunoSEQ multiplex PCR; TCRdb stores just in-frame clones and leaves some out. This sample yields 150,000 to 200,000 clones, of which approximately 81% are seen a single time; 3.8% belongs to the top ten. Input material: PBMCs. The receptors were gathered from a man in his fifties in good health and CMV-seronegative.

This chain links TRBV7-9 with TRBJ2-5; TRBD2 agrees at 9 bases. Germline lookup yields CDR1 SEHNR and CDR2 FQNEAQ (reference sequence). V shed 1 base, J shed 0 bases, and the junction held 9 bases outside the gene matches. The CDR3 is 18 amino acids. The CDR3 nucleotides are TGTGCCAGCAGCTTAGTTAGCGGGGGACTTCCGTACCAAGAGACCCAGTACTTC. Translated: CASSLVSGGLPYQETQYF.

This chain links TRBV7-2 with TRBJ1-6, with 9 bases that match TRBD1. Germline values: CDR1 SGHTA, CDR2 FQGNSA. This CDR3 comprises 14 residues. V trimming: 7 bases; J trimming: 10 bases; junction bases outside the gene matches: 8. The DNA of the CDR3 is TGTGCCAGCACACCGGGACAGGGCGAATCACCCCTCCACTTT. It yields the protein CASTPGQGESPLHF.

V gene TRBV27 combines with J gene TRBJ2-3, with D unresolved. Trimming took 3 bases from V and 3 from J, leaving 13 bases between them. The CDR3 sequence is 15 residues long. CDR1 and CDR2 (germline): MNHEY, SMNVEV (reference sequence). Here the CDR3 DNA reads TGTGCCAGCAGTTTTTCGGGTTATCAGACAGATACGCAGTATTTT. Protein product: CASSFSGYQTDTQYF.

V is TRBV7-2 and J is TRBJ1-5; D call uncertain. Germline V gives CDR1 SGHTA, CDR2 FQGNSA. The V and J ends lost 2 bases and 4 bases respectively, with 12 bases between them. This CDR3 contains 15 residues. The CDR3 DNA is TGTGCCAGCAGCTTAACCGGGGTCGGGAATCAGCCCCAGCATTTT. Its translation: CASSLTGVGNQPQHF.

This clone was picked up a small number of times. The V gene is TRBV10-3, the J gene TRBJ2-7; 8 nucleotides align to TRBD2. Germline V gives CDR1 ENHRY, CDR2 SYGVKD. The CDR3 consists of 13 residues. V trimming: 6 bases; J trimming: 5 bases; junction bases outside the gene matches: 6. The CDR3 protein is CAIRSAGAHEQYF. Here the CDR3 DNA reads TGTGCCATCAGATCAGCGGGGGCTCACGAGCAGTACTTC.

The rearrangement links TRBV6-5 to TRBJ1-6; D call uncertain. The V gene's germline CDR1 is MNHEY and CDR2 SVGAGI. V gave up 6 bases and J gave up 3 bases, with 12 bases separating them. The CDR3 covers 15 residues. The CDR3 DNA sequence: TGTGCCAGCAGGAACCAGGAGGTCTATAATTCACCCCTCCACTTT. Protein sequence: CASRNQEVYNSPLHF.

CDR3 residues: CASSFGGDQPQHF. In nucleotides, the CDR3 is TGTGCCAGCAGTTTCGGGGGGGACCAGCCCCAGCATTTT. This chain joins TRBV27 and TRBJ1-5; possibly TRBD1 for D (5 bases). CDR1 is MNHEY and CDR2 is SMNVEV in the germline V gene (reference sequence). CDR3 length: 13 residues. The V and J ends lost 3 bases and 7 bases respectively, with 10 bases between them.

This clone is a singleton in its sample. This rearrangement joins TRBV5-1 to TRBJ1-1; 12 bases fit TRBD1. V lost 5 bases and J lost 1; bases outside the gene matches: 9. The CDR3 runs 17 residues. Germline CDR1 reads SGHRS; CDR2 reads YFSETQ. This CDR3 reads CASSGTGGVYSNTEAFF. The CDR3 bases are TGCGCCAGCAGTGGGACAGGGGGCGTCTACTCGAACACTGAAGCTTTCTTT.

The J gene is TRBJ2-1, the V gene TRBV7-8; TRBD2 matches at 16 bases. Germline V gene data show CDR1 as SGHVS and CDR2 as FQNEAQ. Unmatched junction bases numbered 5, after V lost 5 bases and J lost 4 bases. CDR3 length: 17 residues. The CDR3 region has the DNA TGTGCCAGCAGCATCGGGACTAGCGGGGGGGCATACAATGAGCAGTTCTTC. This codes for CASSIGTSGGAYNEQFF.

The chain is built from TRBV4-3 and TRBJ2-7; 10 bases align to TRBD1. Germline V gene sequence: CDR1 LGHNA, CDR2 YSLEER. Trimming removed 0 bases from V and 6 bases from J; junction bases left unmatched: 8. CDR3 length: 16 residues. CDR3 in amino acids: CASSQDGGDRGFEQYF. As DNA, the CDR3 is TGCGCCAGCAGCCAAGATGGGGGGGACAGGGGTTTCGAGCAGTACTTC.

This sequence joins TRBV11-2 and TRBJ2-3, with 7 positions matching TRBD1. This CDR3 is 15 amino acids long. The germline V gene encodes CDR1 SGHAT and CDR2 FQNNGV. The V gene end was trimmed by 7 bases and the J gene end by 0 bases; junction bases not matched to a gene: 7. The CDR3 bases are TGTGCCAGCACCCTGGGACAGATTAGCACAGATACGCAGTATTTT. Residues: CASTLGQISTDTQYF.

Comments on this clone: A junction boundary mismatches the germline segment, possibly from a read error. The chain links TRBV7-7 to TRBJ2-1; 7 nucleotides match TRBD1. Germline V lookup: CDR1 SSHAT, CDR2 FNYEAQ (reference sequence). CDR3 size: 12 residues. The DNA for the CDR3 is TGTGCTAGCAGAGCCCCAGGGGGTGAGCAGTTCTTC. It yields the protein CASRAPGGEQFF.

V and J are TRBV18 and TRBJ2-1; 9 bases map to TRBD1. The CDR3 has 16 residues. Germline V gene data show CDR1 as KGHSH and CDR2 as LQKENI. V shed 0 bases and J 6 bases; nucleotides not matched to a gene: 6. CDR3: CASSPPVGTGFNEQFF. The CDR3 DNA follows: TGTGCCAGCTCACCACCTGTCGGGACAGGGTTCAATGAGCAGTTCTTC.

The chain combines TRBV5-4 with TRBJ1-1; tentative D call: TRBD1 (5 bases). CDR1 is SGHNT and CDR2 is YYREEE in the germline V gene (reference sequence). Trimming stripped 4 bases from V and 4 bases from J, with 11 bases between. This CDR3 region has 13 residues. CDR3 sequence (DNA): TGTGCCAGCAGCCTCGACAGATTCACTGAAGCTTTCTTT. This encodes CASSLDRFTEAFF.

This sequence joins TRBV2 and TRBJ1-5; TRBD1 is a possible D gene (6 bases). The CDR3 has 16 residues. V was shortened by 2 bases and J by 4 bases, with 15 bases between the two germline ends. In germline, CDR1 is SNHLY, CDR2 FYNNEI. CDR3: CASSEWGGGLNQPQHF. CDR3 bases: TGTGCCAGCAGTGAATGGGGGGGCGGCTTGAATCAGCCCCAGCATTTT. Complete variable domain (other parts from reference TRBV2 and TRBJ1-5): EPEVTQTPSHQVTQMGQEVILRCVPISNHLYFYWYRQILGQKVEFLVSFYNNEISEKSEIFDDQFSVERPDGSNFTLKIRSTKLEDSAMYFCASSEWGGGLNQPQHFGDGTRLSIL.

The chain recombines TRBV9 with TRBJ1-2, with 8 bases identical to TRBD1. CDR1 is SGDLS, CDR2 YYNGEE, per germline. The CDR3 is 16 residues long. The trim removed 4 bases at V and 5 bases at J, leaving 13 bases unmatched. CDR3: CASSLGQGQERYGYTF. CDR3 DNA: TGTGCCAGCAGCCTCGGACAGGGCCAAGAAAGATATGGCTACACCTTC.

The J gene is TRBJ1-1, the V gene TRBV5-4; D is perhaps TRBD1 (6 bases). The CDR3 consists of 12 residues. V was trimmed by 5 bases and J by 2 bases, leaving 7 bases between them. Per germline, CDR1 SGHNT and CDR2 YYREEE (reference sequence). The CDR3 DNA reads as TGTGCCAGCAGGGACAGAAACACTGAAGCTTTCTTT. It translates to CASRDRNTEAFF.

The chain combines TRBV5-6 with TRBJ1-1; D unresolved. The CDR3 runs to 15 residues. The ends were cut back, 1 base at V and 10 bases at J, with 20 bases in the middle. Per germline, CDR1 SGHDT and CDR2 YYEEEE. DNA for the CDR3: TGTGCCAGCAGCTTGCGAGGTCCCTACCCCCTTTTAGCTTTCTTT. It specifies CASSLRGPYPLLAFF.

The chain is built from TRBV10-3 and TRBJ2-6; D remains ambiguous. The ends were cut back, 4 bases at V and 2 bases at J, with 6 bases in the middle. This CDR3 spans 14 amino acids. Germline CDR1 and CDR2: ENHRY and SYGVKD. The CDR3 here is CAISAGAGANVLTF. In nucleotides, the CDR3 is TGTGCCATCAGTGCCGGAGCTGGGGCCAACGTCCTGACTTTC.

Only one count was recorded for this clone. J is TRBJ2-5 and V is TRBV7-9; D unclear. This CDR3 has 11 residues. CDR1 SEHNR and CDR2 FQNEAQ come from the germline V gene (reference sequence). The germline V and J ends were trimmed by 5 bases and 1 base, with 2 bases remaining between them. The CDR3 loop is CASSLQETQYF. CDR3 in DNA: TGTGCCAGCAGCCTCCAAGAGACCCAGTACTTC.

The V call is TRBV7-6, the J call TRBJ2-5; D not resolved. With 5 bases removed from V and 3 bases from J, the gap between germline ends came to 13 bases. Germline CDR1 SGHVS, CDR2 FNYEAQ. The CDR3 length is 14 residues. CDR3 bases: TGTGCCAGCAGCCTGGGTCCAACAGAAGAGACCCAGTACTTC. This translates into CASSLGPTEETQYF.

CDR3 residues: CASSNPSGGAGEQFF. The CDR3, as DNA: TGCGCCAGCAGCAACCCTAGCGGGGGGGCCGGTGAGCAGTTCTTC. The chain combines TRBV5-1 with TRBJ2-1, with 12 bases aligning to TRBD2. Per germline, CDR1 SGHRS and CDR2 YFSETQ. This CDR3 contains 15 residues. With V trimmed by 4 bases and J by 9 bases, 8 bases remained unmatched.

This clone was observed a handful of times. The chain has TRBV11-3 and TRBJ1-3, with D uncertain. CDR1 and CDR2 (germline): SGHNT, YENEEA. The CDR3 has 13 amino acids. The V end lost 5 bases, the J end lost 0 bases, and 5 bases lay between the germline ends. This CDR3 is CASSLSSGNTIYF. The CDR3, as DNA: TGTGCCAGCAGCCTTTCCTCTGGAAACACCATATATTTT.

This chain links TRBV19 with TRBJ1-2, with 10 bases matching TRBD1. Germline values: CDR1 LNHDA, CDR2 SQIVND (reference sequence). This CDR3 spans 14 amino acids. The trim removed 9 bases at V and 2 bases at J, leaving 6 bases unmatched. The CDR3 bases are TGTGCCAGCCGGGACAGGGGAATGAACTATGGCTACACCTTC. It codes for CASRDRGMNYGYTF.

This clone showed up just once. The junction departs from the called germline gene at one end, perhaps through a read error. The V gene is TRBV7-9, the J gene TRBJ1-2, with TRBD1 matching 7 bases. Germline V gene lookup returns CDR1 SEHNR and CDR2 FQNEAQ (reference sequence). CDR3 length: 15 amino acids. CDR3 nucleotide sequence: TGTTCCAGCAGCCGCCGAGGGGGCGATAGTCATGGCTACACCTTC. This gives the protein CSSSRRGGDSHGYTF.

V gene TRBV9 combines with J gene TRBJ2-5, with a weak D call TRBD2 (6 bases). In germline, CDR1 is SGDLS, CDR2 YYNGEE. V was clipped by 4 bases and J by 2 bases, with 15 bases between them. This CDR3 comprises 15 residues. DNA of the CDR3: TGTGCCAGCAGCCTAACGGGACTGTTACAAGAGACCCAGTACTTC. Translating gives CASSLTGLLQETQYF.

This sequence joins TRBV5-4 and TRBJ1-1; 9 bases align to TRBD1. CDR1 and CDR2 from the germline V gene are SGHNT and YYREEE (reference sequence). Germline trimming cut 0 bases from V and 12 bases from J; bases unmatched to any gene: 3. This CDR3 comprises 12 residues. DNA of the CDR3: TGTGCCAGCAGCTTGGCTGGACAGGGGCCTTTCTTT. This translates into CASSLAGQGPFF.

This rearrangement joins TRBV29-1 to TRBJ1-3, with D unclear. CDR1 SQVTM and CDR2 ANQGSEA come from the germline V gene. The CDR3 contains 11 residues. CDR3 coding DNA: TGCAGTGCATTCCGGGGAAACACCATATATTTT. Translated, it gives CSAFRGNTIYF.

The chain is built from TRBV19 and TRBJ2-5; TRBD1 aligns across 8 bases. The germline CDR1 and CDR2 sequences are LNHDA and SQIVND (reference sequence). V shed 5 bases and J 1 base; nucleotides not matched to a gene: 6. The CDR3 length is 15 residues. The CDR3 sequence: CASSPRDRSQETQYF. The CDR3 DNA follows: TGTGCCAGTAGTCCCAGGGACAGGTCCCAAGAGACCCAGTACTTC.

The chain joins TRBV7-6 to TRBJ2-5; 7 bases are shared with TRBD1. CDR1 SGHVS and CDR2 FNYEAQ come from the germline V gene. CDR3 length: 13 residues. V shed 4 bases, J shed 5 bases, and the junction held 4 bases outside the gene matches. CDR3 coding DNA: TGTGCCAGCAGCTCAGACAGGGTTGAGACCCAGTACTTC. This translates into CASSSDRVETQYF.

V gene TRBV13 combines with J gene TRBJ2-1; 10 nucleotides agree with TRBD1. The V gene's germline CDR1 is PRHDT and CDR2 FYEKMQ (reference sequence). CDR3 size: 18 residues. After removal of 5 bases from V and 4 bases from J, the junction contained 14 bases not matched to a gene. CDR3 protein: CASSGGDRGYLGYNEQFF. DNA of the CDR3: TGTGCCAGCAGCGGGGGGGACAGGGGTTATTTAGGGTACAATGAGCAGTTCTTC. The complete variable domain, with remaining parts taken from reference TRBV13 and TRBJ2-1, reads AAGVIQSPRHLIKEKRETATLKCYPIPRHDTVYWYQQGPGQDPQFLISFYEKMQSDKGSIPDRFSAQQFSDYHSELNMSSLELGDSALYFCASSGGDRGYLGYNEQFFGPGTRLTVL.